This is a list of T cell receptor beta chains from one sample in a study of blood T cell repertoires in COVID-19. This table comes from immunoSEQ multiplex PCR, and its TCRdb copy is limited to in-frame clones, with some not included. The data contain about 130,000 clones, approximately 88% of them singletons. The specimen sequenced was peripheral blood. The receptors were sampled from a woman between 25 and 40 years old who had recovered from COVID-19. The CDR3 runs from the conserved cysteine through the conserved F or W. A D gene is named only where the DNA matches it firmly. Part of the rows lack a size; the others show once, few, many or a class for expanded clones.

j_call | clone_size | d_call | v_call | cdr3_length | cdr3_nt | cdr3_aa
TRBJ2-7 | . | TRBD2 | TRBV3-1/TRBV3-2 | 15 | TGTGCCAGCAGCCAAAAGCAGGGACTAGCACACGAGCAGTACTTC | CASSQKQGLAHEQYF
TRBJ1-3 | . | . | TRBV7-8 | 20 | TGTGCCAGCAGCTTCGACCGGGACATCGCTTCGAGTAGCTCTGGAAACACCATATATTTT | CASSFDRDIASSSSGNTIYF
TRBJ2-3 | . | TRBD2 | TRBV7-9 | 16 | TGTGCCAGCAGCTTCCTAGCGGGAATCACCACAGATACGCAGTATTTT | CASSFLAGITTDTQYF
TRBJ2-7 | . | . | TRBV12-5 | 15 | TGTGCTAGTGCCGAAGGACAGCTTGGCTCCTACGAGCAGTACTTC | CASAEGQLGSYEQYF
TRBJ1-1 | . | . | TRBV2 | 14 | TGTGCCAGCACTACCGCGCCGGGGGACACTGAAGCTTTCTTT | CASTTAPGDTEAFF
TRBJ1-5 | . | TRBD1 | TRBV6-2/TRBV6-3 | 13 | TGTGCCAGCAGTGACAGGGGGACTCAGCCCCAGCATTTT | CASSDRGTQPQHF
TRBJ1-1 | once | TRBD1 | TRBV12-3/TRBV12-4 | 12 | TGTGCCAGCAGTCTGCCGACAGGGGGAACGTTCTTT | CASSLPTGGTFF
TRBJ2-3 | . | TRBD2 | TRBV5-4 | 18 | TGTGCCAGCAGCCTCCTTATCCTAGCGGGGGGGAGCGCAGATACGCAGTATTTT | CASSLLILAGGSADTQYF
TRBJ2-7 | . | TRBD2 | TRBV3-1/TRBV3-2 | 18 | TGTGCCAGCAGCCTAAGACCGGGACTAGAGAGAAGCTCCTACGAGCAGTACTTC | CASSLRPGLERSSYEQYF
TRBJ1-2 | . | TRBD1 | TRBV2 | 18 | TGTGCCAGCAGTGCGGGACAGGGGGCCAGGAGCCCGAACTATGGCTACACCTTC | CASSAGQGARSPNYGYTF
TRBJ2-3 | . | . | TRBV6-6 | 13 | TGTGCCAGCACAGGGGCGGGCACAGATACGCAGTATTTT | CASTGAGTDTQYF
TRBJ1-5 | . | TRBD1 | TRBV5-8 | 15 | TGTGCCAGCAGCGCCGGGACAGATAGCAATCAGCCCCAGCATTTT | CASSAGTDSNQPQHF
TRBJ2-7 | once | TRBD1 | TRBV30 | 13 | TGTGCCTGGAGTGCCAGGGGGCTCTACGAGCAGTACTTC | CAWSARGLYEQYF
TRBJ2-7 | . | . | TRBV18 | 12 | TGTGCCAGCTCACCAGGCGGGTACGAGCAGTACTTC | CASSPGGYEQYF
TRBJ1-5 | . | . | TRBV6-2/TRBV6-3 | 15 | TGTGCCAGCAGTTTGGGGGGGAGGGAACATCAGCCCCAGCATTTT | CASSLGGREHQPQHF
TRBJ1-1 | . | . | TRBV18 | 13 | TGTGCCAGCTCACCGGGGGCGAACACTGAAGCTTTCTTT | CASSPGANTEAFF
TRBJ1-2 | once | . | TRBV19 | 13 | TGTGCCAGTAGTATAGACAGGGACTATGGCTACACCTTC | CASSIDRDYGYTF
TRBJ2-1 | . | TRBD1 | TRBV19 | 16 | TGTGCCAGTAGTCCCCTGGGACAGGGGTCCTACAATGAGCAGTTCTTC | CASSPLGQGSYNEQFF
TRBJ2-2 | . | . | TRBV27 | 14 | TGTGCCAGCAGTTTGTCGGGGGACACCGGGGAGCTGTTTTTT | CASSLSGDTGELFF
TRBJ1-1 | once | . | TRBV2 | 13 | TGTGCCAGCAGTGAAGTACAGAACACTGAAGCTTTCTTT | CASSEVQNTEAFF
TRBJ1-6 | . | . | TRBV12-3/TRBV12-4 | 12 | TGTGCCAGCAGTACAGGGTTTCCTCCCCTCCACTTT | CASSTGFPPLHF
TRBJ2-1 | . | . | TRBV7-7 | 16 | TGTGCTAGCAGCTTTGGTCCGGGGAGCTCCTACAATGAGCAGTTCTTC | CASSFGPGSSYNEQFF
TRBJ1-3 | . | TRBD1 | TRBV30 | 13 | TGTGCCTGGAGCAGACCACCCGAGGGACAGGGGCATTTT | CAWSRPPEGQGHF
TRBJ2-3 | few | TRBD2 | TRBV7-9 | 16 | TGTGCCAGCAGCCCCGGACTAGCGGCATCCACAGATACGCAGTATTTT | CASSPGLAASTDTQYF
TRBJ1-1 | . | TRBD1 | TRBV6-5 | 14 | TGTGCCAGCATTCGGGACAGGGGAAACACTGAAGCTTTCTTT | CASIRDRGNTEAFF
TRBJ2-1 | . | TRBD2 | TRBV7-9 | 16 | TGTGCCGCCTCGGGAGGGCCCAAGGGCTCCTACAATGAGCAGTTCTTC | CAASGGPKGSYNEQFF
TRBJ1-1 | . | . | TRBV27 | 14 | TGTGCCAGCAGTTTATCTCAGGGGAACACTGAAGCTTTCTTT | CASSLSQGNTEAFF
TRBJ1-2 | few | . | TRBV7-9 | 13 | TGTGCCAGCAGCTTAGGGGAGGACTATGGCTACACCTTC | CASSLGEDYGYTF
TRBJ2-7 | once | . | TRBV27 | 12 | TGTGCCAGCAGGGCGGGGACCTACGAGCAGTACTTC | CASRAGTYEQYF
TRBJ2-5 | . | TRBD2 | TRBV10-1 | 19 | TGCGCCAGCAGCACAGGGAAAAAGCGGACCGGGAGGGACCAAGAGACCCAGTACTTC | CASSTGKKRTGRDQETQYF
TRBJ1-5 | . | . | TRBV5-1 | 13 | TGCGCCAGCAGCGGGGCGCCGAATCAGCCCCAGCATTTT | CASSGAPNQPQHF
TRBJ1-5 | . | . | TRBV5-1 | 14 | TGCGCCAGCAGCCCAGCGGCTGGGGTTCAGCCCCAGCATTTT | CASSPAAGVQPQHF
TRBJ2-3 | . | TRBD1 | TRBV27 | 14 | TGTGCCAGCAGTTTGGGGACAGGCACAGATACGCAGTATTTT | CASSLGTGTDTQYF
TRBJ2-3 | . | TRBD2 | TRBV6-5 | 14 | TGTGCCAGCCTATTAGCGGGGGGGGTCGATACGCAGTATTTT | CASLLAGGVDTQYF
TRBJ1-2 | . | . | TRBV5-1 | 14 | TGCGCCAGCAGCTTTTCCACGGCGGCCTATGGCTACACCTTC | CASSFSTAAYGYTF
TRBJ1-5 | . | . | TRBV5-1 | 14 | TGCGCCAGCAGCTTGGGAGGCGGCAATCAGCCCCAGCATTTT | CASSLGGGNQPQHF
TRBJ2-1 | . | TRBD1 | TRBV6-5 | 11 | TGTGCCAGCATCAGGGGGAATGAGCAGTTCTTC | CASIRGNEQFF
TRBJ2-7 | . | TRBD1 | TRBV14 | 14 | TGTGCCAGCAGCCAAGATCTCACCGGGACAGGGAAGTACTTC | CASSQDLTGTGKYF
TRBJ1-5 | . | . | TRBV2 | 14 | TGTGCCAGCAGTGATAACAGGGACAATCAGCCCCAGCATTTT | CASSDNRDNQPQHF
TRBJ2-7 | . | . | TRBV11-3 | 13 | TGTGCCAGCAGCTTAGGGCCATCCTACGAGCAGTACTTC | CASSLGPSYEQYF
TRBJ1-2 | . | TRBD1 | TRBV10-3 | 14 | TGTGCCATCAGTGAGTCGATCAGGGGGGATGGCTACACCTTC | CAISESIRGDGYTF
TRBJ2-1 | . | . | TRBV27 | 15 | TGTGCCAGCAGTTACCAGGGGGGCTCCTACAATGAGCAGTTCTTC | CASSYQGGSYNEQFF
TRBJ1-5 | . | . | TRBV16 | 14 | TGTGCCAGCACCGGGGGGGCAGGCAATCAGCCCCAGCATTTT | CASTGGAGNQPQHF
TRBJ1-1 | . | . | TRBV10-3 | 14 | TGTGCCATCACCAGGGACGGGGAGGACACTGAAGCTTTCTTT | CAITRDGEDTEAFF
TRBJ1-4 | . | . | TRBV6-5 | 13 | TGTGCCAGCAGTTATGGCGGTCGTGAAAAACTGTTTTTT | CASSYGGREKLFF
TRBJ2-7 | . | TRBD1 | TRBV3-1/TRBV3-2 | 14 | TGTGCCAGCAGCATCCGGGACAGCACCTACGAGCAGTACTTC | CASSIRDSTYEQYF
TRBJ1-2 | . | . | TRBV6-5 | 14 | TGTGCCAGCAGTTACTTGAAGGGGATACATGGCTACACCTTC | CASSYLKGIHGYTF
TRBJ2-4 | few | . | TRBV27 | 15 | TGTGCCAGCAGCCTTAGCGGTCTAGCCAAAAACATTCAGTACTTC | CASSLSGLAKNIQYF
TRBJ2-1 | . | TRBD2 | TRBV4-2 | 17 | TGTGCCAGCAGCCCGAGGACTAGCGGGGGGGCATACAATGAGCAGTTCTTC | CASSPRTSGGAYNEQFF
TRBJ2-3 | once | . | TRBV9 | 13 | TGTGCCAGCAGCGTTCTAGGCACAGATACGCAGTATTTT | CASSVLGTDTQYF